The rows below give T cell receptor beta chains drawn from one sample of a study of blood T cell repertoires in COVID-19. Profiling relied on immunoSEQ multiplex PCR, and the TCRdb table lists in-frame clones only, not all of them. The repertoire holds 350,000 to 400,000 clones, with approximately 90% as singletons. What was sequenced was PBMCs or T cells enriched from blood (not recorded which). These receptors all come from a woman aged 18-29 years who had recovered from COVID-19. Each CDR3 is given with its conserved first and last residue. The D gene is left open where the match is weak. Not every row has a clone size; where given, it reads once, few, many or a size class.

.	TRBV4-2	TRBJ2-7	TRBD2	CASSQVLAGAPTYEQYF	TGTGCCAGCAGCCAAGTCCTAGCGGGGGCGCCCACCTACGAGCAGTACTTC
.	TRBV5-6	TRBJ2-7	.	CASSQDSKHLYEQYF	TGTGCCAGCAGCCAGGACAGCAAGCACCTCTACGAGCAGTACTTC
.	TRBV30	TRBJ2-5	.	CAWVPAGAETQYF	TGTGCCTGGGTACCTGCAGGCGCGGAGACCCAGTACTTC
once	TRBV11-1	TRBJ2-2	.	CASSFTGNTGELFF	TGTGCCAGCAGCTTTACAGGGAACACCGGGGAGCTGTTTTTT
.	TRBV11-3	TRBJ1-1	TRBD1	CASSLGRTGGAVRITEAFF	TGTGCCAGCAGCTTAGGGAGGACAGGGGGCGCGGTCCGAATCACTGAAGCTTTCTTT
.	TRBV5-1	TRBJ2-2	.	CASSQVYAGLRSGELFF	TGCGCCAGCAGCCAGGTGTACGCGGGATTAAGATCCGGGGAGCTGTTTTTT
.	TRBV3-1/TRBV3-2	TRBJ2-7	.	CASSQERAKLSYEQYF	TGTGCCAGCAGCCAAGAGAGGGCTAAACTCTCCTACGAGCAGTACTTC
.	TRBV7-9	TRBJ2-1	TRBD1	CASSPRQGTYNEQFF	TGTGCCAGCAGCCCCAGACAGGGGACCTACAATGAGCAGTTCTTC
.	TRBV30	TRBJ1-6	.	CAWSVPSSHNNSPLHF	TGTGCCTGGAGTGTACCCAGTTCCCACAATAATTCACCCCTCCACTTT
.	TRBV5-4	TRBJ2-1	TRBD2	CASNPELAGGRNEQFF	TGTGCCAGCAATCCTGAACTAGCGGGGGGGCGGAATGAGCAGTTCTTC
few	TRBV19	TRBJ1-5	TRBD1	CASSIGTGYSNQPQHF	TGTGCCAGTAGTATTGGGACAGGCTATAGCAATCAGCCCCAGCATTTT
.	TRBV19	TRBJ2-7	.	CASSPVLGASYEQYF	TGTGCCAGTAGTCCGGTGTTGGGGGCCTCCTACGAGCAGTACTTC
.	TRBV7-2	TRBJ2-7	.	CASSPQGGYEQYF	TGTGCCAGCAGTCCTCAGGGGGGATACGAGCAGTACTTC
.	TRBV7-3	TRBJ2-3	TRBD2	CASSLFPGGSGGGTDTQYF	TGTGCCAGCAGCTTATTCCCTGGGGGTAGCGGGGGCGGCACAGATACGCAGTATTTT
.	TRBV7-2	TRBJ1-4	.	CASSSGLQTNEKLFF	TGTGCCAGCAGCTCCGGGTTACAAACTAATGAAAAACTGTTTTTT
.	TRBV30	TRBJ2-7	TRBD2	CAWSFGTSGDYEQYF	TGTGCCTGGAGTTTCGGGACTAGCGGGGACTACGAGCAGTACTTC
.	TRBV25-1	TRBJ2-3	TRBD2	CASSDPLAVPTDTQYF	TGTGCCAGCAGTGACCCCCTAGCGGTGCCCACAGATACGCAGTATTTT
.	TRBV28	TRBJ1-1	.	CASSIPGISNTEAFF	TGTGCCAGCAGTATTCCAGGGATATCGAACACTGAAGCTTTCTTT
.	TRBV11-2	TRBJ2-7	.	CASSLVTDYGSYEQYF	TGTGCCAGCAGCTTAGTGACGGATTACGGGTCCTACGAGCAGTACTTC
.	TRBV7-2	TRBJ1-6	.	CASSLGGGLNSPLHF	TGTGCCAGCAGCTTAGGGGGGGGGCTTAATTCACCCCTCCACTTT
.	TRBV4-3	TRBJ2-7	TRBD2	CASSQDRAGSHFEQYF	TGCGCCAGCAGCCAAGATCGAGCGGGGTCTCATTTTGAGCAGTACTTC
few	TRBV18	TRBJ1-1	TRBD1	CASSPPWTGFNTEAFF	TGTGCCAGCTCACCACCCTGGACAGGGTTCAACACTGAAGCTTTCTTT
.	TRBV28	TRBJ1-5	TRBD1	CASRVQGTQPQHF	TGTGCCAGCAGGGTACAGGGGACCCAGCCCCAGCATTTT
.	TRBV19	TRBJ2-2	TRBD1	CASSPNPGTGRTGELFF	TGTGCCAGTAGCCCAAACCCGGGGACAGGGCGTACCGGGGAGCTGTTTTTT
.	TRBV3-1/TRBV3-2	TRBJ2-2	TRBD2	CASSQASLAGPNTGELFF	TGTGCCAGCAGCCAAGCCTCCCTAGCGGGACCAAACACCGGGGAGCTGTTTTTT
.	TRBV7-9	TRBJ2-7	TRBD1	CASSLGTGGGWDPYEQYF	TGTGCCAGCAGCTTAGGGACAGGGGGCGGTTGGGACCCCTACGAGCAGTACTTC
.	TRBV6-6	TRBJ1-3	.	CASSLTGGNTIYF	TGTGCCAGCAGCCTGACAGGTGGAAACACCATATATTTT
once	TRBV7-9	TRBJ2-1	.	CASSLASADNEQFF	TGTGCCAGCAGCTTAGCTAGCGCAGACAATGAGCAGTTCTTC
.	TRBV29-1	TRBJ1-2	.	CSVRSFEGYTF	TGCAGCGTACGGTCCTTTGAGGGCTACACCTTC
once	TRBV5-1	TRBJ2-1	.	CASSFSSAWGNEQFF	TGCGCCAGCAGCTTCAGTAGCGCTTGGGGCAATGAGCAGTTCTTC
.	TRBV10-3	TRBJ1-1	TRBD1	CAISANVRTGENTEAFF	TGTGCCATCAGTGCCAATGTAAGGACAGGGGAGAACACTGAAGCTTTCTTT
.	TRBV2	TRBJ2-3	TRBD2	CASSERQGLGTDTQYF	TGTGCCAGCAGTGAAAGGCAGGGACTAGGCACAGATACGCAGTATTTT
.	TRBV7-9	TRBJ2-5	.	CASSPTAGTLQETQYF	TGTGCCAGCAGCCCCACGGCGGGGACCTTACAAGAGACCCAGTACTTC
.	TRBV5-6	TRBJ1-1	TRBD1	CASSAGQGYGEAFF	TGTGCCAGCAGCGCGGGACAGGGTTACGGTGAAGCTTTCTTT
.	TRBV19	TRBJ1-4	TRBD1	CASIPTGGREKLFF	TGTGCCAGTATCCCGACAGGGGGCCGTGAAAAACTGTTTTTT
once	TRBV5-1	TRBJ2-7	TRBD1	CASSSPGQGFYEQYF	TGCGCCAGCAGCTCTCCGGGACAGGGTTTCTACGAGCAGTACTTC
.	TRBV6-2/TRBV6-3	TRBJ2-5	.	CASSGWNRVETQYF	TGTGCCAGCAGTGGATGGAACAGGGTAGAGACCCAGTACTTC
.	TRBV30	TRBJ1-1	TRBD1	CAWADRGLEAFF	TGTGCCTGGGCGGACAGGGGCCTTGAAGCTTTCTTT
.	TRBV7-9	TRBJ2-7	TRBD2	CASSSGGGDVHEQYF	TGTGCCAGCAGCTCCGGGGGGGGAGATGTCCACGAGCAGTACTTC
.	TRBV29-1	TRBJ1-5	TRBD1	CSVVGDSANQPQHF	TGCAGCGTTGTTGGGGACAGTGCAAATCAGCCCCAGCATTTT
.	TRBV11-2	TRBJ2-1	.	CASSLFGGSYNEQFF	TGTGCCAGCAGCCTCTTCGGGGGCTCCTACAATGAGCAGTTCTTC
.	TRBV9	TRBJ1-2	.	CASSATGTNGYTF	TGTGCCAGCAGCGCAACCGGGACAAATGGCTACACCTTC
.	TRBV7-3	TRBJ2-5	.	CASSFGAGETQYF	TGTGCCAGCAGCTTTGGAGCAGGGGAGACCCAGTACTTC
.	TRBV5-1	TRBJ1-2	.	CASSAPEEPRSNYGYTF	TGCGCCAGCAGCGCGCCCGAGGAGCCGAGGTCTAACTATGGCTACACCTTC
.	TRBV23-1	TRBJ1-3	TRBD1	CASSHPGQGNLGSGNTIYF	TGCGCCAGCAGTCATCCGGGACAGGGGAATTTGGGCTCTGGAAACACCATATATTTT